The sequence of this TCR beta chain was determined in a study of blood T cell repertoires in COVID-19. Overall study context: Samples representing acute and convalescent COVID-19 were sourced from the United States, Italy and Spain.

In the source study's methods: Amplification of reference gene primers was used by the study to estimate nucleated cell counts. Here immunoSEQ multiplex PCR was the method, and the copy in TCRdb shows in-frame clones only, minus some. V, J and clone size derive from that table, while D and trimming were established from the DNA sequence. The repertoire consists of 250,000 or so clones, with about 80% occurring once and the leading ten covering around 8.9%. The TCR originated in a man at least 80 years old with acute or convalescent COVID-19. Sequencing input: peripheral blood.

CDR3 protein: CASSFYHGLAGVTDTQYF. The CDR3 DNA sequence: TGCGCCAGCAGCTTTTATCACGGACTAGCGGGAGTGACAGATACGCAGTATTTT. The chain recombines TRBV5-1 with TRBJ2-3; TRBD2 matches 13 bases. Trimming took 2 bases from V and 3 from J; bases not matched to a gene: 9. Germline lookup yields CDR1 SGHRS and CDR2 YFSETQ. The CDR3 has 18 amino acids. Together with reference TRBV5-1 and TRBJ2-3, the CDR3 gives the full variable domain: KAGVTQTPRYLIKTRGQQVTLSCSPISGHRSVSWYQQTPGQGLQFLFEYFSETQRNKGNFPGRFSGRQFSNSRSEMNVSTLELGDSALYLCASSFYHGLAGVTDTQYFGPGTRLTVL.